A selection of T cell receptor beta chains follows, all from one sample in a study of blood T cell repertoires in COVID-19. TCRdb's copy holds only in-frame clones and misses some; the assay was immunoSEQ multiplex PCR. The sample comprises under 250,000 clones, roughly 80% of which are singletons, and 1.8% rests with the top ten. Sequenced input: PBMCs or T cells enriched from blood (not recorded which). The origin of the receptors is a man aged 55-75 years who had recovered from COVID-19. Both conserved end residues are part of each CDR3. Fields, in order: D gene, J gene, V gene, CDR3 length, clone size, CDR3 protein, CDR3 DNA. D genes are given only for firm matches. Expanded clones get a size class; other rows say once, few or many, or leave the size out.

d_call: TRBD1
j_call: TRBJ1-2
v_call: TRBV2
cdr3_length: 13
clone_size: NA
cdr3_aa: CASGQETIRGYTF
cdr3_nt: TGTGCCAGCGGACAGGAGACTATTCGCGGCTACACCTTC

d_call: TRBD1
j_call: TRBJ1-2
v_call: TRBV24-1
cdr3_length: 13
clone_size: NA
cdr3_aa: CATSDNRGNGYTF
cdr3_nt: TGTGCCACCAGTGACAACAGGGGGAATGGCTACACCTTC

d_call: NA
j_call: TRBJ2-4
v_call: TRBV19
cdr3_length: 14
clone_size: NA
cdr3_aa: CASRQGSSKNIQYF
cdr3_nt: TGTGCCAGTAGGCAGGGGTCTAGCAAAAACATTCAGTACTTC

d_call: TRBD1
j_call: TRBJ1-3
v_call: TRBV7-8
cdr3_length: 17
clone_size: NA
cdr3_aa: CASSLRQGIVGGNTIYF
cdr3_nt: TGTGCCAGCAGCTTAAGACAGGGTATTGTCGGAGGAAACACCATATATTTT

d_call: NA
j_call: TRBJ1-1
v_call: TRBV5-1
cdr3_length: 14
clone_size: NA
cdr3_aa: CASSFERERTEAFF
cdr3_nt: TGCGCCAGCAGCTTCGAAAGGGAGAGGACTGAAGCTTTCTTT

d_call: NA
j_call: TRBJ1-1
v_call: TRBV5-6
cdr3_length: 14
clone_size: NA
cdr3_aa: CASARRGLDTEAFF
cdr3_nt: TGTGCCAGTGCCCGTCGGGGGTTGGACACTGAAGCTTTCTTT

d_call: NA
j_call: TRBJ1-4
v_call: TRBV19
cdr3_length: 13
clone_size: NA
cdr3_aa: CASRPEPNEKLFF
cdr3_nt: TGTGCCAGTAGACCGGAGCCGAATGAAAAACTGTTTTTT

d_call: NA
j_call: TRBJ1-2
v_call: TRBV19
cdr3_length: 15
clone_size: NA
cdr3_aa: CASSMGLGDNYGYTF
cdr3_nt: TGTGCCAGTAGTATGGGTCTCGGGGATAACTATGGCTACACCTTC

d_call: NA
j_call: TRBJ1-1
v_call: TRBV9
cdr3_length: 14
clone_size: NA
cdr3_aa: CASSARDIRTEAFF
cdr3_nt: TGTGCCAGCAGCGCTAGGGACATTAGGACTGAAGCTTTCTTT

d_call: TRBD2
j_call: TRBJ2-5
v_call: TRBV7-7
cdr3_length: 17
clone_size: NA
cdr3_aa: CASSPTLAGRYQETQYF
cdr3_nt: TGTGCTAGCAGCCCAACGCTAGCGGGGAGGTACCAAGAGACCCAGTACTTC

d_call: TRBD2
j_call: TRBJ2-1
v_call: TRBV5-1
cdr3_length: 16
clone_size: once
cdr3_aa: CASSYRPSGGLNEQFF
cdr3_nt: TGCGCCAGCAGCTACCGGCCTAGCGGGGGCCTCAATGAGCAGTTCTTC

d_call: NA
j_call: TRBJ1-2
v_call: TRBV3-1/TRBV3-2
cdr3_length: 12
clone_size: NA
cdr3_aa: CASSQGDNGYTF
cdr3_nt: TGTGCCAGCAGCCAAGGGGACAATGGCTACACCTTC

d_call: NA
j_call: TRBJ1-1
v_call: TRBV6-5
cdr3_length: 13
clone_size: NA
cdr3_aa: CASSYRGNTEAFF
cdr3_nt: TGTGCCAGCAGTTATCGGGGGAACACTGAAGCTTTCTTT

d_call: NA
j_call: TRBJ1-4
v_call: TRBV11-1
cdr3_length: 16
clone_size: NA
cdr3_aa: CASSEHRGRPNEKLFF
cdr3_nt: TGTGCCAGCAGCGAACATAGGGGCAGGCCTAATGAAAAACTGTTTTTT

d_call: TRBD1
j_call: TRBJ2-4
v_call: TRBV15
cdr3_length: 17
clone_size: NA
cdr3_aa: CATSMGQGDLAKNIQYF
cdr3_nt: TGTGCCACCAGCATGGGACAGGGGGATCTAGCCAAAAACATTCAGTACTTC

d_call: TRBD1
j_call: TRBJ2-5
v_call: TRBV10-1
cdr3_length: 15
clone_size: NA
cdr3_aa: CASSVGRGLQETQYF
cdr3_nt: TGCGCCAGCAGTGTAGGCAGGGGGCTTCAAGAGACCCAGTACTTC

d_call: TRBD1
j_call: TRBJ1-4
v_call: TRBV28
cdr3_length: 15
clone_size: NA
cdr3_aa: CASNLQGRLREKLFF
cdr3_nt: TGTGCCAGCAACCTACAGGGGCGACTTCGTGAAAAACTGTTTTTT

d_call: NA
j_call: TRBJ1-6
v_call: TRBV2
cdr3_length: 15
clone_size: NA
cdr3_aa: CASSATGILRSPLHF
cdr3_nt: TGTGCCAGCAGTGCTACAGGGATCCTTCGTTCACCCCTCCACTTT

d_call: NA
j_call: TRBJ2-7
v_call: TRBV30
cdr3_length: 12
clone_size: NA
cdr3_aa: CAWNQNAYEQYF
cdr3_nt: TGTGCCTGGAATCAAAATGCCTACGAGCAGTACTTC

d_call: NA
j_call: TRBJ1-6
v_call: TRBV5-1
cdr3_length: 15
clone_size: once
cdr3_aa: CASREGGVDNSPLHF
cdr3_nt: TGCGCCAGCAGGGAAGGAGGGGTGGATAATTCACCCCTCCACTTT

d_call: TRBD1
j_call: TRBJ1-6
v_call: TRBV11-3
cdr3_length: 14
clone_size: NA
cdr3_aa: CASSLTGVNSPLHF
cdr3_nt: TGTGCCAGCAGCTTGACAGGGGTCAATTCACCCCTCCACTTT

d_call: NA
j_call: TRBJ1-6
v_call: TRBV5-6
cdr3_length: 14
clone_size: NA
cdr3_aa: CASSYFSYNSPLHF
cdr3_nt: TGTGCCAGCAGCTACTTCTCCTATAATTCACCCCTCCACTTT

d_call: NA
j_call: TRBJ2-1
v_call: TRBV7-8
cdr3_length: 13
clone_size: NA
cdr3_aa: CASSLEQDDEQFF
cdr3_nt: TGTGCCAGCAGCTTAGAACAGGACGATGAGCAGTTCTTC

d_call: NA
j_call: TRBJ1-1
v_call: TRBV11-2
cdr3_length: 13
clone_size: few
cdr3_aa: CASSKRRNTEAFF
cdr3_nt: TGTGCCAGCAGCAAGAGGCGGAACACTGAAGCTTTCTTT

d_call: TRBD2
j_call: TRBJ2-2
v_call: TRBV11-3
cdr3_length: 15
clone_size: NA
cdr3_aa: CASSQRGVETGELFF
cdr3_nt: TGTGCCAGCAGCCAACGGGGGGTAGAAACCGGGGAGCTGTTTTTT

d_call: NA
j_call: TRBJ1-6
v_call: TRBV28
cdr3_length: 17
clone_size: NA
cdr3_aa: CASSLRAQGWGGSPLHF
cdr3_nt: TGTGCCAGCAGTTTAAGAGCCCAGGGTTGGGGAGGTTCACCCCTCCACTTT

d_call: NA
j_call: TRBJ1-1
v_call: TRBV21-1
cdr3_length: 15
clone_size: NA
cdr3_aa: CASSKRAGGSTEAFF
cdr3_nt: TGTGCCAGCAGCAAACGGGCAGGGGGGAGCACTGAAGCTTTCTTT

d_call: TRBD1
j_call: TRBJ2-1
v_call: TRBV2
cdr3_length: 14
clone_size: large
cdr3_aa: CASTKTGAGDEQFF
cdr3_nt: TGTGCCAGCACGAAGACAGGGGCTGGGGATGAGCAGTTCTTC

d_call: TRBD2
j_call: TRBJ2-3
v_call: TRBV19
cdr3_length: 15
clone_size: NA
cdr3_aa: CASRAGLAGVDTQYF
cdr3_nt: TGTGCCAGTAGAGCGGGACTAGCGGGGGTAGATACGCAGTATTTT

d_call: TRBD2
j_call: TRBJ2-5
v_call: TRBV11-2
cdr3_length: 17
clone_size: NA
cdr3_aa: CASSRGTSGGLGLTQYF
cdr3_nt: TGTGCCAGCAGCCGGGGGACTAGCGGGGGCCTCGGGTTGACCCAGTACTTC

d_call: NA
j_call: TRBJ2-2
v_call: TRBV6-5
cdr3_length: 15
clone_size: NA
cdr3_aa: CASSYQQGGSRELFF
cdr3_nt: TGTGCCAGCAGTTACCAACAGGGGGGGTCCAGGGAGCTGTTTTTT

d_call: TRBD1
j_call: TRBJ2-5
v_call: TRBV11-2
cdr3_length: 13
clone_size: many
cdr3_aa: CASTKTGGETQYF
cdr3_nt: TGTGCCAGCACCAAGACAGGGGGAGAGACCCAGTACTTC

d_call: TRBD2
j_call: TRBJ2-7
v_call: TRBV19
cdr3_length: 15
clone_size: few
cdr3_aa: CASSTQLAGGYEQYF
cdr3_nt: TGTGCCAGTAGTACACAACTAGCGGGGGGCTACGAGCAGTACTTC